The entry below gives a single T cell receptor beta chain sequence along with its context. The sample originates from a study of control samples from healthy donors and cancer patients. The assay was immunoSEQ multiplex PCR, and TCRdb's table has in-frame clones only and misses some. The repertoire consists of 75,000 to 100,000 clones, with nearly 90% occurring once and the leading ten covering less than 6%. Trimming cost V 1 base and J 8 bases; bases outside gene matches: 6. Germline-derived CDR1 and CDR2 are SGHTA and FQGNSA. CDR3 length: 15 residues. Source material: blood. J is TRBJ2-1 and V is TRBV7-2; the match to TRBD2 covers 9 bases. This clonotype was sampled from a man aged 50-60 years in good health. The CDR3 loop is CASSLVAGGPDEQFF. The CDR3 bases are TGTGCCAGCAGCTTAGTGGCGGGGGGGCCTGATGAGCAGTTCTTC.